These 30 T cell receptor beta chains share one sample of origin, sequenced in a study of identical twins. TCRdb reanalysed the 5' RACE reads using MiXCR and keeps one entry per CDR3 protein. The data show roughly 1.6 million distinct CDR3 sequences, about 32% seen once. The sequenced material came from cord blood. The receptors were gathered from a newborn girl in good health.

Notes on this clonotype: This may come from a read error, since a much larger clone is one base off. The V call is TRBV12-3 or TRBV12-4, the J call TRBJ2-3; D might be TRBD1 (6 bases). The V end lost 5 bases, the J end lost 2 bases, and 14 bases lay between the germline ends. This CDR3 is 15 amino acids long. The CDR3 is CASSPQQGFTDTQYF. CDR3 coding DNA: TGTGCCAGCAGTCCCCAACAGGGCTTCACAGATACGCAGTATTTT.

The rearrangement uses TRBV5-6 and TRBJ1-6, with 9 nucleotides matching TRBD1. After removal of 1 base from V and 6 bases from J, the junction contained 2 bases not matched to a gene. In germline, CDR1 is SGHDT, CDR2 YYEEEE. This CDR3 contains 15 residues. CDR3 DNA: TGTGCCAGCAGCTTGACAGGGGGCCTTAATTCACCCCTCCACTTT. As protein: CASSLTGGLNSPLHF.

This clonotype has more than one count but fewer than ten. The chain couples TRBV28 to TRBJ2-3, with TRBD1 matching over 7 bases. Germline V gene sequence: CDR1 MDHEN, CDR2 SYDVKM. V was pared by 5 bases and J by 2 bases, with 7 bases of the junction left unmatched. CDR3 length equals 15 residues. CDR3 sequence (DNA): TGTGCCAGCAGTGCCTTACAGGGGATCACAGATACGCAGTATTTT. Its translation: CASSALQGITDTQYF.

This clonotype was counted a few times. CDR3 sequence (DNA): TGTGCCAGCTCCCGCTCGGGCCCCAGCTTGAACACTGAAGCTTTCTTT. Translated: CASSRSGPSLNTEAFF. The chain uses TRBV18 and TRBJ1-1; no reliable D call. Germline V gene sequence: CDR1 KGHSH, CDR2 LQKENI. The CDR3 contains 16 residues. The germline V and J ends were trimmed by 6 bases and 0 bases, with 17 bases remaining between them.

The chain is built from TRBV12-5 and TRBJ2-3; 10 nucleotides align to TRBD2. Germline V gives CDR1 LGHNT, CDR2 FRNRAP. V dropped 7 bases and J dropped 0; count of bases not matched to a gene: 7. This CDR3 has 16 residues. The CDR3 DNA sequence: TGTGCTAGTGCCAAGACGACTAGCGGGAGCACAGATACGCAGTATTTT. This gives the protein CASAKTTSGSTDTQYF.

CDR3 DNA: TGTGCCAGCAGTGACGTACAGGGGAACTATGGCTACACCTTC. Translated: CASSDVQGNYGYTF. The chain employs TRBV2 and TRBJ1-2; 7 bases are a match to TRBD1. The CDR3 covers 14 residues. V shed 3 bases and J 2 bases; nucleotides not matched to a gene: 3. Germline V gene data show CDR1 as SNHLY and CDR2 as FYNNEI. Complete variable domain (other parts from reference TRBV2 and TRBJ1-2): EPEVTQTPSHQVTQMGQEVILRCVPISNHLYFYWYRQILGQKVEFLVSFYNNEISEKSEIFDDQFSVERPDGSNFTLKIRSTKLEDSAMYFCASSDVQGNYGYTFGSGTRLTVV.

In this sample, this clonotype turned up a few times. This chain uses TRBV2 with TRBJ2-5, with 10 bases that match TRBD1. Per germline, CDR1 SNHLY and CDR2 FYNNEI. V gave up 5 bases and J gave up 4 bases; unmatched junction bases: 7. The length of the CDR3 is 15 residues. This CDR3 reads CASSNDRGRGETQYF. CDR3 bases: TGTGCCAGCAGTAATGACAGGGGGCGCGGAGAGACCCAGTACTTC.

The rearrangement joins TRBV5-1 to TRBJ2-7; 7 bases match TRBD2. The CDR3 spans 13 residues. The junction had 6 bases not matched to a gene; V was cut back by 3 bases and J by 6 bases. Germline CDR1 SGHRS, CDR2 YFSETQ. The CDR3 region is CASSWGGEGEQYF. DNA of the CDR3: TGCGCCAGCAGCTGGGGGGGTGAGGGCGAGCAGTACTTC.

The V call is TRBV6-1, the J call TRBJ1-2, with 9 bases identical to TRBD1. CDR3 length: 16 residues. V was pared by 10 bases and J by 6 bases, with 18 bases of the junction left unmatched. Looked up from germline, CDR1 is MNHNS and CDR2 is SASEGT. Here the CDR3 reads CANARGTGQGGDGYTF. The CDR3 bases are TGTGCCAACGCACGTGGGACGGGACAGGGTGGCGATGGCTACACCTTC.

This clonotype was recorded a few times. The V gene is TRBV10-3, the J gene TRBJ1-3, with unresolved D. The germline V gene encodes CDR1 ENHRY and CDR2 SYGVKD. Deletions cut 3 bases from V and 2 bases from J, with 14 bases between. This CDR3 has 16 residues. The CDR3 region is CAISDWGRGPGNTIYF. The DNA of the CDR3 is TGTGCCATCAGTGATTGGGGTCGAGGGCCTGGAAACACCATATATTTT.

As regards this clonotype: One end of the junction is discordant with germline, which a read error may explain. V is TRBV5-4 and J is TRBJ2-3; D not resolved. In germline, CDR1 is SGHNT, CDR2 YYREEE (reference sequence). The CDR3 consists of 13 residues. This CDR3 reads CACSPGVTDTQYF. As DNA, the CDR3 is TGTGCCTGCAGCCCCGGTGTCACAGATACGCAGTATTTT.

The gene calls are TRBV5-1 and TRBJ2-5; TRBD2 matches at 13 bases. CDR3 size: 16 residues. Germline V gene sequence: CDR1 SGHRS, CDR2 YFSETQ. V was clipped by 4 bases and J by 5 bases; unmatched bases: 8. Here the CDR3 DNA reads TGCGCCAGCAGCAGTAGGACTAGCGGGAGCTGGGAGACCCAGTACTTC. Its protein is CASSSRTSGSWETQYF. The full variable domain, rest sourced from reference TRBV5-1 and TRBJ2-5, is KAGVTQTPRYLIKTRGQQVTLSCSPISGHRSVSWYQQTPGQGLQFLFEYFSETQRNKGNFPGRFSGRQFSNSRSEMNVSTLELGDSALYLCASSSRTSGSWETQYFGPGTRLLVL.

Only a few counts were recorded for this clonotype. The rearrangement links TRBV4-1 to TRBJ2-2; the D is unclear. The CDR3 is 15 residues long. The V gene's germline CDR1 is MGHRA and CDR2 YSYEKL. V lost 2 bases and J 1 base, leaving 8 bases between the germline ends. CDR3 residues: CASSQHPLNTGELFF. CDR3 in DNA: TGCGCCAGCAGCCAACACCCTTTGAACACCGGGGAGCTGTTTTTT.

As regards this clonotype: The junction departs from germline at one end; a sequencing error may be responsible. This chain connects TRBV24-1 to TRBJ2-7; 7 bases agree with TRBD1. This CDR3 region has 15 residues. The germline gives CDR1 KGHDR, CDR2 SFDVKD. The CDR3: CATSAKDRPSCEQYF. The CDR3 DNA reads as TGTGCCACCAGTGCAAAGGACAGGCCTTCCTGCGAGCAGTACTTC.

There are a few counts of this clonotype. The rearrangement links TRBV4-1 to TRBJ1-1; D is possibly TRBD1 (6 bases). Trimming shortened V by 5 bases and J by 1 base, and 14 bases separated the two germline ends. Germline assignment: CDR1 MGHRA and CDR2 YSYEKL. The CDR3 covers 15 residues. The DNA of the CDR3 is TGCGCCAGCAGCTACCCCGGACAGTCGAACACTGAAGCTTTCTTT. This codes for CASSYPGQSNTEAFF.

J is TRBJ1-1 and V is TRBV14; possible D gene TRBD1, 6 bases. Germline values: CDR1 SGHDN, CDR2 FVKESK. The CDR3 runs to 17 residues. V was clipped by 3 bases and J by 1 base, with 18 bases between them. CDR3 loop: CASSHKKRGGANTEAFF. CDR3 bases: TGTGCCAGCAGCCATAAAAAGAGGGGGGGCGCGAACACTGAAGCTTTCTTT. Full variable domain (missing parts from reference TRBV14 and TRBJ1-1): EAGVTQFPSHSVIEKGQTVTLRCDPISGHDNLYWYRRVMGKEIKFLLHFVKESKQDESGMPNNRFLAERTGGTYSTLKVQPAELEDSGVYFCASSHKKRGGANTEAFFGQGTRLTVV.

This clonotype was counted between two and nine times. The chain uses TRBV18 and TRBJ2-3; TRBD2 aligns across 9 bases. The CDR3 runs to 17 residues. After removal of 6 bases from V and 2 bases from J, the junction contained 12 bases not matched to a gene. CDR1 KGHSH and CDR2 LQKENI come from the germline V gene. In DNA, the CDR3 is TGTGCCAGCTCCCGGAATGAACTAGCGGGCACCACAGATACGCAGTATTTT. This sequence encodes CASSRNELAGTTDTQYF.

CDR3 DNA sequence: TGTGCCAGCAGCTTGCTGATAGCGGTGGACTACGAGCAGTACTTC. Amino acid sequence: CASSLLIAVDYEQYF. V and J are TRBV5-5 and TRBJ2-7; possible D gene TRBD2, 6 bases. V was clipped by 1 base and J by 3 bases, with 14 bases between them. The length of the CDR3 is 15 residues. CDR1 is SGHKS and CDR2 is YYEKEE in the germline V gene (reference sequence).

This clonotype was seen only a few times. This chain joins TRBV7-9 and TRBJ2-7; TRBD1 agrees at 11 bases. V lost 5 bases, J lost 4 bases, and 16 bases stayed unmatched. CDR3 size: 18 residues. Germline lookup yields CDR1 SEHNR and CDR2 FQNEAQ (reference sequence). Here the CDR3 DNA reads TGTGCCAGCAGCAGGTGGACAGGGGGCGCGAAATCTCTGTACGAGCAGTACTTC. Translated: CASSRWTGGAKSLYEQYF.

A note on this clonotype: A much larger clone lies one base from this, so it may be a read error. This chain connects TRBV5-1 to TRBJ2-1; TRBD2 matches at 9 bases. The CDR3 contains 14 residues. Trimming at V came to 7 bases and at J to 4 bases, leaving 6 bases not matched to a gene. Germline V CDR1 and CDR2: SGHRS, YFSETQ. As DNA, the CDR3 is TGCGCCAGCGGCGGGGGGGCCGTATACAATGAGCAGTTCTTC. Encoded protein: CASGGGAVYNEQFF.

This chain joins TRBV10-1 and TRBJ2-3; maybe TRBD2 (6 bases). The germline V gene encodes CDR1 WNHNN and CDR2 SYGVQD (reference sequence). V gave up 4 bases and J gave up 4 bases, with 21 bases separating them. The CDR3 is 17 amino acids. Here the CDR3 DNA reads TGCGCCAGCAGTGTGGTCCCGTCAACGGGGGAGGCAGATACGCAGTATTTT. Amino acid sequence: CASSVVPSTGEADTQYF.

This clonotype was seen a handful of times. The J gene is TRBJ1-5, the V gene TRBV29-1; D not resolved. V gave up 2 bases and J gave up 1 base, with 9 bases separating them. The CDR3 has 14 residues. Germline V CDR1 and CDR2: SQVTM, ANQGSEA. The CDR3 DNA sequence: TGCAGCGTTGAATCTACGGGGAGCAATCAGCCCCAGCATTTT. Protein: CSVESTGSNQPQHF. Complete variable domain (other parts from reference TRBV29-1 and TRBJ1-5): SAVISQKPSRDICQRGTSLTIQCQVDSQVTMMFWYRQQPGQSLTLIATANQGSEATYESGFVIDKFPISRPNLTFSTLTVSNMSPEDSSIYLCSVESTGSNQPQHFGDGTRLSIL.

The chain uses TRBV20-1 and TRBJ2-5; no firm D call. Germline CDR1 DFQATT, CDR2 SNEGSKA (reference sequence). Trimming stripped 1 base from V and 1 base from J, with 7 bases between. This CDR3 has 13 residues. The CDR3, as DNA: TGCAGTGCTAGAGGCGGAACCCAAGAGACCCAGTACTTC. It specifies CSARGGTQETQYF.

A remark on this clonotype: Sequence at one end of the junction differs from germline and may be a read error. The chain has TRBV15 and TRBJ1-6, with D maybe TRBD1 (5 bases). This CDR3 is built from 15 residues. Looked up from germline, CDR1 is LNHNV and CDR2 is YYDKDF (reference sequence). The CDR3: CATSRDQGYNSPPHF. The CDR3 DNA sequence: TGTGCCACCAGCAGAGACCAGGGATATAATTCACCCCCCCACTTT.

In its sample, this clonotype was seen a few times. The rearrangement uses TRBV12-3 or TRBV12-4 and TRBJ2-3, with D possibly matching TRBD1 (5 bases). V lost 4 bases to trimming and J lost 4 bases, with 12 bases between them. The CDR3 is 14 amino acids. DNA for the CDR3: TGTGCCAGCAGTTATCACCAGGGTGCAGATACGCAGTATTTT. It codes for CASSYHQGADTQYF.

The rearrangement links TRBV5-1 to TRBJ2-1; D may be TRBD2 (5 bases). Looked up from germline, CDR1 is SGHRS and CDR2 is YFSETQ. The CDR3 contains 19 residues. V dropped 4 bases and J dropped 0 bases, with 23 bases sitting between them. The CDR3 DNA is TGCGCCAGCAGCCCTACAAGGGAGTGGGGTTTAAGCTCCTACAATGAGCAGTTCTTC. As protein: CASSPTREWGLSSYNEQFF.

The rearrangement joins TRBV12-3 or TRBV12-4 to TRBJ2-3; 9 nucleotides align to TRBD2. The V gene end was trimmed by 3 bases and the J gene end by 2 bases; junction bases not matched to a gene: 6. CDR3 length: 16 residues. Here the CDR3 DNA reads TGTGCCAGCAGTTTGTGGCGGGGGGGAGTCACAGATACGCAGTATTTT. Amino acid sequence: CASSLWRGGVTDTQYF.

The V gene is TRBV7-9, the J gene TRBJ2-1, with D perhaps TRBD2 (6 bases). This CDR3 is built from 17 residues. V shed 2 bases and J shed 8 bases, with 22 bases lying between them. Germline values: CDR1 SEHNR, CDR2 FQNEAQ (reference sequence). The CDR3 nucleotides are TGTGCCAGCAGCTTACGGGCGGGATTTTTTGGTCGGGATGAGCAGTTCTTC. This gives the protein CASSLRAGFFGRDEQFF.

This clonotype was recorded a few times. The rearrangement uses TRBV24-1 and TRBJ2-3; D is undetermined. Trimming removed 9 bases at V and 2 bases at J, with 11 bases between. CDR3 length: 13 residues. The germline CDR1 and CDR2 sequences are KGHDR and SFDVKD. CDR3 sequence: CATQSSSTDTQYF. In nucleotides, the CDR3 is TGTGCCACCCAATCGAGCTCCACAGATACGCAGTATTTT.

The chain combines TRBV4-2 with TRBJ2-1; TRBD1 is a possible D gene (5 bases). The CDR3 sequence is 20 residues long. Trimming shortened V by 2 bases and J by 8 bases, and 31 bases separated the two germline ends. Germline V lookup: CDR1 LGHNA, CDR2 YNFKEQ. In nucleotides, the CDR3 is TGTGCCAGCAGCCAATCACGAGGCAGGGCGAGGAGAAGGGGTATAGATGAGCAGTTCTTC. The encoded protein is CASSQSRGRARRRGIDEQFF.